This TCR beta chain came from a study of T-cell reconstitution after alpha-beta-depleted transplantation in children. This clonotype appeared many times. This CDR3 spans 14 amino acids. With 0 bases removed from V and 1 base from J, the gap between germline ends came to 9 bases. Germline-derived CDR1 and CDR2 are DFQATT and SNEGSKA (reference sequence). TCRbeta library construction was performed incorporating unique molecular identifiers. Each CDR3 protein is one row after TCRdb ran MiXCR on the PCR reads. The sample contains about 690,000 distinct CDR3 sequences, roughly 17% of which appear only once.

Source: PBMCs from the stem cell graft donor, taken from the stem cell graft. The chain is built from TRBV20-1 and TRBJ1-1; the D is unclear. This TCR was recovered from a human donor who donated a stem cell graft to a child with acute myeloid leukemia. The CDR3 reads CSARDLTGNTEAFF. As DNA, the CDR3 is TGCAGTGCTAGAGATTTGACGGGGAACACTGAAGCTTTCTTT.